This TCR beta chain was identified during a study of PD-L1 blockade in urothelial cancer. Study context: Blood yielded a median of around 150,000 T cells per sample.

Data came from immunoSEQ multiplex PCR; TCRdb stores just in-frame clones and leaves some out. The sample contains tens of thousands of clones, approximately 81% of which appear only once. With respect to this clone: The same CDR3 also results from other DNA sequences found in this sample.

Time point in this sample: pretreatment peripheral blood. CDR3 length equals 12 residues. The ends were cut back, 3 bases at V and 4 bases at J, with 6 bases in the middle. Germline V lookup: CDR1 KGHSH, CDR2 LQKENI. The chain uses TRBV18 and TRBJ2-5, with a tentative D call TRBD2 (5 bases). The sequencing used PBMCs, collected around atezolizumab (anti-PD-L1) treatment. The origin of this receptor is a man between 60 and 75 years old with urothelial cancer. The CDR3 loop is CASSPSGETQYF. The CDR3 nucleotides are TGTGCCAGCTCACCGAGCGGAGAGACCCAGTACTTC.